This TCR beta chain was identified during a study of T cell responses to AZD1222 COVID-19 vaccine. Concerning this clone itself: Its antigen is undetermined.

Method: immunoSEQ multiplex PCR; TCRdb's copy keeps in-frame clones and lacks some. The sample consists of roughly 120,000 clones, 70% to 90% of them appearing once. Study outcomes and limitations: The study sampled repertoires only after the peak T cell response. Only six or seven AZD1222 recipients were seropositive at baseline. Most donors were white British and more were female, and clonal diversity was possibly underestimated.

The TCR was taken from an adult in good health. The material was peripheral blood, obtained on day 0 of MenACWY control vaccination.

The CDR3 sequence is CASSSLPGYGANEKLFF. The DNA for the CDR3 is TGTGCCAGTAGTTCCCTCCCAGGGTATGGAGCTAATGAAAAACTGTTTTTT. J is TRBJ1-4 and V is TRBV19; TRBD1 might be the D (5 bases). This CDR3 is 17 amino acids long. V was shortened by 5 bases and J by 3 bases, with 19 bases between the two germline ends. Germline V lookup: CDR1 LNHDA, CDR2 SQIVND (reference sequence). Based on the CDR3 plus reference TRBV19 and TRBJ1-4, the full variable domain is DGGITQSPKYLFRKEGQNVTLSCEQNLNHDAMYWYRQDPGQGLRLIYYSQIVNDFQKGDIAEGYSVSREKKESFPLTVTSAQKNPTAFYLCASSSLPGYGANEKLFFGSGTQLSVL.